The 21 T cell receptor beta chains given below trace back to one sample, sequenced in a study of OX40 agonist ivuxolimab in advanced cancers. Only in-frame clones appear in the TCRdb table, and some are missing; sequencing was by immunoSEQ multiplex PCR. The table records 45,000 to 60,000 clones, under 85% of them present only once. The starting material was CD4+ or CD8+ T cells sorted from blood, obtained in a trial of the OX40 agonist ivuxolimab. Receptors originate from an adult with an advanced solid tumor such as melanoma, head and neck, liver or kidney cancer.

This sequence joins TRBV30 and TRBJ1-6, with a weak D call TRBD1 (6 bases). Germline V lookup: CDR1 GTSNPN, CDR2 SVGIG (reference sequence). V lost 3 bases, J lost 7 bases, and 16 bases lay in between. The CDR3 sequence is 15 residues long. CDR3 loop: CAWSGGLGGNSPLHF. CDR3 bases: TGTGCCTGGAGCGGCGGACTAGGGGGAAATTCACCCCTCCACTTT.

Worth noting for this clone: The junction shows a germline mismatch at one end, possibly a read error. Other DNA variants within this sample encode the same CDR3. The V call is TRBV11-1, the J call TRBJ2-2, with D perhaps given as TRBD1 or TRBD2 (5 bases each). The CDR3 length is 14 residues. Per the germline V gene, CDR1 is SGHAT and CDR2 is FQDESV (reference sequence). The CDR3 DNA sequence: TGTGCCAGCCGCTTGGGACCGAACACCGGGGAGCTGTTTTTT. This encodes CASRLGPNTGELFF.

This clone came up a few times. The genes are TRBV10-3 and TRBJ1-6; 7 nucleotides line up with TRBD1. The V segment lost 4 bases and the J segment 10 bases; nucleotides outside the gene matches: 10. CDR1 is ENHRY and CDR2 is SYGVKD in the germline V gene. The CDR3 totals 15 residues. The CDR3 nucleotides are TGTGCCATCAGTGGAACTGTGAGGGGGCAATCACCCCTCCACTTT. It codes for CAISGTVRGQSPLHF.

The V and J genes are TRBV2 and TRBJ2-3; D unclear. The length of the CDR3 is 12 residues. CDR1 and CDR2 (germline): SNHLY, FYNNEI. V lost 3 bases, J lost 3 bases, and 4 bases lay in between. The CDR3 DNA reads as TGTGCCAGCAGTGACGATACAGATACGCAGTATTTT. It specifies CASSDDTDTQYF.

The table lists this clone with a count of one. The rearrangement links TRBV5-8 to TRBJ2-5; the match to TRBD2 covers 12 bases. The trim removed 4 bases at V and 5 bases at J, leaving 9 bases unmatched. CDR3 size: 16 residues. Per germline, CDR1 SGHTS and CDR2 YDEGEE. CDR3 sequence reads: CASSPGTSGLVETQYF. CDR3 coding DNA: TGTGCCAGCAGCCCCGGGACTAGCGGGCTCGTGGAGACCCAGTACTTC. Together with reference TRBV5-8 and TRBJ2-5, the CDR3 gives the full variable domain: EAGVTQSPTHLIKTRGQQATLRCSPISGHTSVYWYQQALGLGLQFLLWYDEGEERNRGNFPPRFSGRQFPNYSSELNVNALELEDSALYLCASSPGTSGLVETQYFGPGTRLLVL.

The chain recombines TRBV20-1 with TRBJ2-7, with D possibly TRBD1 on 7 matching bases. The CDR3 contains 11 residues. The ends were cut back, 4 bases at V and 6 bases at J, with 10 bases in the middle. Per germline, CDR1 DFQATT and CDR2 SNEGSKA (reference sequence). CDR3 coding DNA: TGCAGTGCTACAGGGGGAGGCGAGCAGTACTTC. Translated: CSATGGGEQYF.

J is TRBJ1-2 and V is TRBV27; D gene ambiguous. The germline gives CDR1 MNHEY, CDR2 SMNVEV (reference sequence). V shed 4 bases and J shed 9 bases, with 24 bases lying between them. The CDR3 length is 16 residues. The CDR3 is CASSSPPGRFPNSYTF. The CDR3 DNA reads as TGTGCCAGCAGTTCACCCCCGGGCAGGTTCCCAAATAGCTACACCTTC.

The rearrangement joins TRBV6-5 to TRBJ2-7, with 7 bases aligning to TRBD1. The CDR3 is 16 residues long. CDR1 is MNHEY and CDR2 is SVGAGI in the germline V gene. V trimming: 0 bases; J trimming: 1 base; junction bases outside the gene matches: 6. Here the CDR3 DNA reads TGTGCCAGCAGTTACTCGAAGTGGGGACAGTCCTACGAGCAGTACTTC. Its protein is CASSYSKWGQSYEQYF.

The rearrangement links TRBV30 to TRBJ1-5; D unclear. The CDR3 spans 15 residues. V lost 2 bases to trimming and J lost 2 bases, with 13 bases between them. CDR1 is GTSNPN, CDR2 SVGIG, per germline (reference sequence). The CDR3 here is CAWSTPGFGNQPQHF. The CDR3 DNA follows: TGTGCCTGGAGTACCCCGGGGTTTGGCAATCAGCCCCAGCATTTT.

This clone was found a few times. This chain joins TRBV19 and TRBJ2-3; D call uncertain. The CDR3 covers 13 residues. Germline CDR1 and CDR2: LNHDA and SQIVND (reference sequence). Deletions cut 5 bases from V and 6 bases from J, with 12 bases between. The CDR3 DNA reads TGTGCCAGTAGTGTGACGTTTGGGGATACGCAGTATTTT. Amino acids: CASSVTFGDTQYF.

This clone showed up just once. The chain joins TRBV4-2 to TRBJ2-3; D might be TRBD2 (5 bases). Germline V gives CDR1 LGHNA, CDR2 YNFKEQ. CDR3 length: 18 residues. The V gene lost 1 base and the J gene lost 0 bases, with 17 bases spanning the gap. CDR3 coding DNA: TGTGCCAGCAGCCAAGGGGATGGGCGGGCGACTAGCACAGATACGCAGTATTTT. It yields the protein CASSQGDGRATSTDTQYF.

The rearrangement joins TRBV14 to TRBJ2-7; 9 bases agree with TRBD2. Germline CDR1 SGHDN, CDR2 FVKESK. After removal of 6 bases from V and 2 bases from J, the junction contained 11 bases not matched to a gene. The CDR3 is 16 residues long. CDR3 in DNA: TGTGCCAGCAGGGCTAGCGGGACCGACGCACCCTACGAGCAGTACTTC. Its protein is CASRASGTDAPYEQYF.

This clone turned up a few times. The chain combines TRBV6-1 with TRBJ1-2; no clear D gene. Germline V CDR1 and CDR2: MNHNS, SASEGT. V was cut by 5 bases and J by 8 bases, with 9 bases left in between. CDR3 size: 11 residues. DNA of the CDR3: TGTGCCAGCAGTAACCGGAGAGGCTACACCTTC. Protein sequence: CASSNRRGYTF.

This clone has more than one count but fewer than ten. The genes are TRBV7-3 and TRBJ1-2; 7 positions agree with TRBD1. The CDR3 spans 13 residues. After removal of 5 bases from V and 2 bases from J, the junction contained 2 bases not matched to a gene. CDR1 is SGHTA, CDR2 FQGTGA, per germline. The chain's CDR3 is CASSLGQNYGYTF. In DNA, the CDR3 is TGTGCCAGCAGCCTGGGACAGAACTATGGCTACACCTTC.

This sequence joins TRBV7-9 and TRBJ2-7; D is possibly TRBD1 (6 bases). Germline V gene data show CDR1 as SEHNR and CDR2 as FQNEAQ (reference sequence). This CDR3 region has 14 residues. The V end was cut by 3 bases, the J end by 3 bases, with 12 bases between. The DNA of the CDR3 is TGTGCCAGCAGCTTTAAGGGGGTAATCTACGAGCAGTACTTC. This codes for CASSFKGVIYEQYF.

The chain combines TRBV19 with TRBJ2-7; 10 nucleotides agree with TRBD2. Germline V gene data show CDR1 as LNHDA and CDR2 as SQIVND (reference sequence). With V trimmed by 5 bases and J by 7 bases, 5 bases remained unmatched. The CDR3 runs to 13 residues. CDR3 loop: CASSRLAGREQYF. The CDR3 nucleotides are TGTGCCAGTAGTCGACTAGCGGGTAGGGAGCAGTACTTC.

V gene TRBV27 combines with J gene TRBJ1-5, with 7 bases matching TRBD1. Germline CDR1 reads MNHEY; CDR2 reads SMNVEV (reference sequence). The CDR3 runs 19 residues. With 2 bases clipped from V and 3 bases from J, the junction kept 16 bases outside the gene matches. This chain's CDR3 is CASSLQDRIRNYVNQPQHF. The CDR3 DNA is TGTGCCAGCAGTTTACAGGACAGGATTAGAAACTATGTCAATCAGCCCCAGCATTTT.

This sequence joins TRBV28 and TRBJ1-2, with D unresolved. This CDR3 has 13 amino acids. With 3 bases removed from V and 2 bases from J, the gap between germline ends came to 7 bases. CDR1 and CDR2 (germline): MDHEN, SYDVKM. The DNA for the CDR3 is TGTGCCAGCAGTTTCAACGGAAACTATGGCTACACCTTC. It is translated as CASSFNGNYGYTF.

The chain links TRBV5-1 to TRBJ1-2, with D unresolved. Looked up from germline, CDR1 is SGHRS and CDR2 is YFSETQ. The length of the CDR3 is 14 residues. The V and J ends lost 2 bases and 0 bases respectively, with 8 bases between them. This chain's CDR3 is CASSLIPTNYGYTF. The CDR3 DNA reads as TGCGCCAGCAGCTTAATCCCAACTAACTATGGCTACACCTTC.

This chain links TRBV4-1 with TRBJ2-7; D may be TRBD2 (5 bases). The V end lost 4 bases, the J end lost 2 bases, and 15 bases lay between the germline ends. This CDR3 has 15 amino acids. Germline V gives CDR1 MGHRA, CDR2 YSYEKL. The CDR3: CASSLTWESPYEQYF. The CDR3 nucleotides read TGCGCCAGCAGCCTAACGTGGGAGAGCCCCTACGAGCAGTACTTC.

The gene calls are TRBV6-1 and TRBJ2-7; no clear D. The length of the CDR3 is 11 residues. Germline CDR1 reads MNHNS; CDR2 reads SASEGT. V lost 2 bases and J 6 bases, leaving 5 bases between the germline ends. CDR3 bases: TGTGCCAGCAGTGAATCACTCGAGCAGTACTTC. The encoded protein is CASSESLEQYF.